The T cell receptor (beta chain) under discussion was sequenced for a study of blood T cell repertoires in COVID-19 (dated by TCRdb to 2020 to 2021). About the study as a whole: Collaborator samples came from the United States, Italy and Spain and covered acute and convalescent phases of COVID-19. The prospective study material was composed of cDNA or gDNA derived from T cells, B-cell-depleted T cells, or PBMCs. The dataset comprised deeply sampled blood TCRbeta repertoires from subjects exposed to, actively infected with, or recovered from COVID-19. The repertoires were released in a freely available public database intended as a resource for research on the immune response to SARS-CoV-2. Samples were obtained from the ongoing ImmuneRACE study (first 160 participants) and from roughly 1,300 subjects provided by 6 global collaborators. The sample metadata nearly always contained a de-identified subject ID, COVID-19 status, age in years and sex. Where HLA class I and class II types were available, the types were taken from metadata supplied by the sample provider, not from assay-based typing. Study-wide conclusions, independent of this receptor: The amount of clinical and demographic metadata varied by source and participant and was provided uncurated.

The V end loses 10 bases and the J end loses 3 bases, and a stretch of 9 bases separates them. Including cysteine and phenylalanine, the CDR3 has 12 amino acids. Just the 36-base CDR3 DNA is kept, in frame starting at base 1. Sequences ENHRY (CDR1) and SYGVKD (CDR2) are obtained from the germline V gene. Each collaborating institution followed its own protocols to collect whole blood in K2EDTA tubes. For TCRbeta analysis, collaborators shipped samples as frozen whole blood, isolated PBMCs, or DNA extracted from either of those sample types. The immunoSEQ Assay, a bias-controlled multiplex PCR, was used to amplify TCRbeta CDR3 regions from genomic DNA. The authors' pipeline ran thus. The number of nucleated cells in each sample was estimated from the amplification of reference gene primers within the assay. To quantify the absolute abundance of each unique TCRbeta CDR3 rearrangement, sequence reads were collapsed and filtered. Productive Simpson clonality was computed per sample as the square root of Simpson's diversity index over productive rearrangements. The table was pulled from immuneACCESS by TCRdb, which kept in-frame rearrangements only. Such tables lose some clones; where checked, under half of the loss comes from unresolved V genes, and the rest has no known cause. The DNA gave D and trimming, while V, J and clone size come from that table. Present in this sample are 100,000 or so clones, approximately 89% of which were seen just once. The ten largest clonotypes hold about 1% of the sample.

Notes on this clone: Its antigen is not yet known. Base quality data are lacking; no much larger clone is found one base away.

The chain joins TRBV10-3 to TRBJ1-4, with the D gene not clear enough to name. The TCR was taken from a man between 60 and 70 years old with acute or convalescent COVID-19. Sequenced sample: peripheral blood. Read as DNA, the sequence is TGTGCCAGTCGTGGCCCTAATGAAAAACTGTTTTTT. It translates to CASRGPNEKLFF.